This T cell receptor beta chain derives from a study of blood T cell repertoires in COVID-19. Study summary: Sources were T cells, B-cell-depleted T cells, or PBMCs; the material itself was cDNA or gDNA.

TCRdb's copy holds only in-frame clones and misses some; the assay was immunoSEQ multiplex PCR. The data show 150,000 to 200,000 clones, with 86% seen just once and about 10% held by the top ten. Germline CDR1 SNHLY, CDR2 FYNNEI. The CDR3 extends over 16 amino acids. V trimming: 3 bases; J trimming: 3 bases; junction bases outside the gene matches: 8. In Seattle, patients joined the study during active infection and were tracked longitudinally. V usage is TRBV2 and J usage is TRBJ1-5; 7 bases map to TRBD1. The sequence came from a woman aged 60-75 years with COVID-19, enrolled during active disease. Sequencing was performed on peripheral blood. The CDR3 region is CASSDPGTVINQPQHF. For the CDR3, the DNA is TGTGCCAGCAGTGACCCCGGGACAGTCATCAATCAGCCCCAGCATTTT.